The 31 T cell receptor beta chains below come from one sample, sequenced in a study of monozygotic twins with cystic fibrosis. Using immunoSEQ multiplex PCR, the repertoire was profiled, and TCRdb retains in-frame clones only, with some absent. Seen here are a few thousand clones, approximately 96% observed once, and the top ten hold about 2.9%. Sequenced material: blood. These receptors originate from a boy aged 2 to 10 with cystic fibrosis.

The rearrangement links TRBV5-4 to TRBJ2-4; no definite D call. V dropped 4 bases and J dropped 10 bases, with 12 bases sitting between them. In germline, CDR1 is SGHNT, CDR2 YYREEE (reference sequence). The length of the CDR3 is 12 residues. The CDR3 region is CASSGEGPIQYF. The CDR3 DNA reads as TGTGCCAGCAGCGGAGAAGGGCCTATTCAGTACTTC.

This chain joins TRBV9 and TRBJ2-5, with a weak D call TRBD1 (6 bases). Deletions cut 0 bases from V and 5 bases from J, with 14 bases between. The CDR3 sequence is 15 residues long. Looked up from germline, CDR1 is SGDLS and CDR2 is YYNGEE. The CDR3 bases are TGTGCCAGCAGCGTAGATTCGGGAAGGGGGGAGACCCAGTACTTC. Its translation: CASSVDSGRGETQYF.

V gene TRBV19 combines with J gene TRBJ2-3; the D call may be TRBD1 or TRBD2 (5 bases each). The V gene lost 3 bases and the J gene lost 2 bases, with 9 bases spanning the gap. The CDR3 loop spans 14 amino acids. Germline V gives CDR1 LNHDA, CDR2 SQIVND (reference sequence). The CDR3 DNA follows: TGTGCCAGTAGTATTAGGGACCACACAGATACGCAGTATTTT. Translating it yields CASSIRDHTDTQYF.

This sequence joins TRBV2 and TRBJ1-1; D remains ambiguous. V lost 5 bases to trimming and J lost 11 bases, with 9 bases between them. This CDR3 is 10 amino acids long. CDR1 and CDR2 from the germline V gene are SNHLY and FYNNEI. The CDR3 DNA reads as TGTGCCAGCAGTTTAATTAGGGCTTTCTTT. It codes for CASSLIRAFF.

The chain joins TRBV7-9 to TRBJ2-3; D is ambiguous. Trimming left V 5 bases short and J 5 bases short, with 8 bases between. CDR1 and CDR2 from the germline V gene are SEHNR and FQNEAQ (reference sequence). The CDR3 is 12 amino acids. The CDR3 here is CASSPLGDTQYF. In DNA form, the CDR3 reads TGTGCCAGCAGCCCATTAGGAGATACGCAGTATTTT.

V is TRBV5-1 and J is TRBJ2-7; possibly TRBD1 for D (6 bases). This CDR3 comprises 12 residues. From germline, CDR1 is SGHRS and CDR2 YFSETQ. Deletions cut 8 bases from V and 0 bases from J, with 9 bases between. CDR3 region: CASRQASYEQYV. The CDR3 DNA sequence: TGCGCCAGTAGACAGGCCTCCTACGAGCAGTACGTC.

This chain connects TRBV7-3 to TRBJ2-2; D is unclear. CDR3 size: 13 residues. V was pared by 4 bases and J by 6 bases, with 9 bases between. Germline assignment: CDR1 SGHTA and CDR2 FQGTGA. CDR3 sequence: CASSSTRAGELFF. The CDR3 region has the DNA TGTGCCAGCAGCTCAACCCGCGCCGGGGAGCTGTTTTTT.

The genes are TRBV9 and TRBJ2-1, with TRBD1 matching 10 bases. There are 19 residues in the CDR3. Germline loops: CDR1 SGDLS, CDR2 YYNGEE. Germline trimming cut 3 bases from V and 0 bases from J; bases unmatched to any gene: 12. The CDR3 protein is CASSARQGARASSYNEQFF. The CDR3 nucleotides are TGTGCCAGCAGCGCCAGACAGGGGGCGCGGGCTAGCTCCTACAATGAGCAGTTCTTC.

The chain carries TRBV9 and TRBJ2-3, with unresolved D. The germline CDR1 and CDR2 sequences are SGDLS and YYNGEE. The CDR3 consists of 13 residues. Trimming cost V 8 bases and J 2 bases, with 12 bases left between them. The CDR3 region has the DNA TGTGCCAGTTCGACGGACCACACAGATACGCAGTATTTT. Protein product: CASSTDHTDTQYF.

The CDR3 sequence: CASSPDRYEQYV. CDR3 nucleotide sequence: TGTGCCAGCAGCCCCGACAGATACGAGCAGTACGTC. The chain employs TRBV7-7 and TRBJ2-7; possible D gene TRBD1, 5 bases. The CDR3 runs 12 residues. V lost 5 bases, J lost 4 bases, and 9 bases lay in between. From germline, CDR1 is SSHAT and CDR2 FNYEAQ (reference sequence).

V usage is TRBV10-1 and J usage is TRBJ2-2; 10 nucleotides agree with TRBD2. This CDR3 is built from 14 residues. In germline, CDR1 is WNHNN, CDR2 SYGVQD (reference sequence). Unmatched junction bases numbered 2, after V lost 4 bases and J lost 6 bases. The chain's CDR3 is CASSALAGAGELFF. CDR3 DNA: TGCGCCAGCAGTGCCCTAGCGGGGGCCGGGGAGCTGTTTTTT.

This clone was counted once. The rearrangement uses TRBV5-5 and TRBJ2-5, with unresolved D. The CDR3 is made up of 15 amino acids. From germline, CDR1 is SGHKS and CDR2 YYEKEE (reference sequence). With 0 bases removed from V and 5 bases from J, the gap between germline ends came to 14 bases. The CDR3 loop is CASSLGSVVRETQYF. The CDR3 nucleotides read TGTGCCAGCAGCTTGGGGTCCGTAGTCCGGGAGACCCAGTACTTC.

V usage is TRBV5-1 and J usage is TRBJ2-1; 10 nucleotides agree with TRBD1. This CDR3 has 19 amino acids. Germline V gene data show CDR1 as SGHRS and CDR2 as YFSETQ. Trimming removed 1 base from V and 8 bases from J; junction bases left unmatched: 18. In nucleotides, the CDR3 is TGCGCCAGCAGCTTGTGGGGGGGACAGGGGACCTCCCTTGCAGATGAGCAGTTCTTC. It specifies CASSLWGGQGTSLADEQFF. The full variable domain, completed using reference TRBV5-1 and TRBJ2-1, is KAGVTQTPRYLIKTRGQQVTLSCSPISGHRSVSWYQQTPGQGLQFLFEYFSETQRNKGNFPGRFSGRQFSNSRSEMNVSTLELGDSALYLCASSLWGGQGTSLADEQFFGPGTRLTVL.

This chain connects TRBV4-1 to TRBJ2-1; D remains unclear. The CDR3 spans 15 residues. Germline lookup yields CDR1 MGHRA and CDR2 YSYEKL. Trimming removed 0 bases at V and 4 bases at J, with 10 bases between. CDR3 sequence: CASSQEHSLYNEQFF. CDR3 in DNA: TGCGCCAGCAGCCAAGAACACTCCCTGTACAATGAGCAGTTCTTC.

The CDR3 region is CASSLRLSYEQYF. DNA of the CDR3: TGTGCCAGCTCACTTCGTCTGTCCTACGAGCAGTACTTC. V gene TRBV18 combines with J gene TRBJ2-7; D ambiguous. This CDR3 contains 13 residues. V lost 4 bases, J lost 1 base, and 8 bases lay in between. From germline, CDR1 is KGHSH and CDR2 LQKENI.

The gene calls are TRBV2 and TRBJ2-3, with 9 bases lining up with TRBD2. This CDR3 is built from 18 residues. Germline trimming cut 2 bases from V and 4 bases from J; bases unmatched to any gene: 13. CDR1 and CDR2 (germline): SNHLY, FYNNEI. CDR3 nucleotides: TGTGCCAGCAGTGAAATTGGTAGCGGGGGCTATTCGGCAGATACGCAGTATTTT. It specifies CASSEIGSGGYSADTQYF.

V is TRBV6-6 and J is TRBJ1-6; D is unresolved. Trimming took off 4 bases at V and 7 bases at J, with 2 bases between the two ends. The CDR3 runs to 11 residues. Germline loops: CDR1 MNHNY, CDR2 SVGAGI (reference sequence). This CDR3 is CASSSNSPLHF. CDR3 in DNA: TGTGCCAGCAGTTCGAATTCACCCCTCCACTTT.

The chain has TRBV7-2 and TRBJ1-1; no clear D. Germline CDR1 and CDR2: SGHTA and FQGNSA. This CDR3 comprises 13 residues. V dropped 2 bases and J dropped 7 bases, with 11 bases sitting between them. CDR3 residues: CASSLTPQREAFF. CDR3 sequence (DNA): TGTGCCAGCAGCTTAACCCCACAGCGTGAAGCTTTCTTT.

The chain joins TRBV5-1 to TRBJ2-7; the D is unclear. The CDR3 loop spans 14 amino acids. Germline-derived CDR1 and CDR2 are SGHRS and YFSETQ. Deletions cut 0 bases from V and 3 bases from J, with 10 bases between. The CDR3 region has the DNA TGCGCCAGCAGCTTGGTCACGGCTGGCTACGAGCAGTACTTC. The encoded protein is CASSLVTAGYEQYF. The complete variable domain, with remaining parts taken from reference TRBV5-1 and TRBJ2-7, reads KAGVTQTPRYLIKTRGQQVTLSCSPISGHRSVSWYQQTPGQGLQFLFEYFSETQRNKGNFPGRFSGRQFSNSRSEMNVSTLELGDSALYLCASSLVTAGYEQYFGPGTRLTVT.

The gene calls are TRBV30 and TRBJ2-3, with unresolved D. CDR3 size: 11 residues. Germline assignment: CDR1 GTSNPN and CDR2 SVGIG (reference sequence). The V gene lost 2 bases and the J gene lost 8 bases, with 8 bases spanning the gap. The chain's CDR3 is CAWSQPGTQYF. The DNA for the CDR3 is TGTGCCTGGAGTCAACCGGGTACGCAGTATTTT.

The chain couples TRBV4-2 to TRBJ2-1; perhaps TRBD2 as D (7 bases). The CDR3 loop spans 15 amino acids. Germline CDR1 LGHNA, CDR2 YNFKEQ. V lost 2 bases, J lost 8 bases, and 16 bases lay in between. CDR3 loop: CASSQTGGRGDEQFF. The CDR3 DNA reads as TGTGCCAGCAGCCAAACGGGGGGCCGCGGTGATGAGCAGTTCTTC.

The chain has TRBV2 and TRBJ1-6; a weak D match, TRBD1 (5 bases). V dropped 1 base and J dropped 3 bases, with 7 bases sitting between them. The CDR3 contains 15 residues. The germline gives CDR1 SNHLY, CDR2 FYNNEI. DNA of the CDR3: TGTGCCAGCAGTGAAGAGGGGCTCTATAATTCACCCCTCCACTTT. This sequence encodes CASSEEGLYNSPLHF.

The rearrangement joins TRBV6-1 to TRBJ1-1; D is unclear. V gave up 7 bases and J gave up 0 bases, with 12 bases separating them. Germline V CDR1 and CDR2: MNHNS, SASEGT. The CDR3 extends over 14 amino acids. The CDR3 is CASKAGNLNTEAFF. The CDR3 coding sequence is TGTGCCAGCAAGGCCGGGAATCTGAACACTGAAGCTTTCTTT.

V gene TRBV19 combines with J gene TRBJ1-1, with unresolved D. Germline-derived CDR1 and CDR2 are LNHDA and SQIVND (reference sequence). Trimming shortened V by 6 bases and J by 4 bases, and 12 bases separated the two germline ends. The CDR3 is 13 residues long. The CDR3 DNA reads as TGTGCCAGTAGAAGGACGGGCTCCACTGAAGCTTTCTTT. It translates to CASRRTGSTEAFF.

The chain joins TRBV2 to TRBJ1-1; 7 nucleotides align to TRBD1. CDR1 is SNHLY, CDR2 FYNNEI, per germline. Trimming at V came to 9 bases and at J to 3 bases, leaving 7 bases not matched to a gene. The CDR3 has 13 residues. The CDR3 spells CASNGDRDTEAFF. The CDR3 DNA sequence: TGTGCCAGTAACGGGGACAGAGACACTGAAGCTTTCTTT.

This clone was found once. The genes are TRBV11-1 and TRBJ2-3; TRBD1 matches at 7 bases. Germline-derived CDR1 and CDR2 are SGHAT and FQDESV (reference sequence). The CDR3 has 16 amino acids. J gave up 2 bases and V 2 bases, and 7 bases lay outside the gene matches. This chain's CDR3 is CASSLLRGGNTDTQYF. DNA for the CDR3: TGTGCCAGCAGCTTATTGAGAGGGGGCAACACAGATACGCAGTATTTT.

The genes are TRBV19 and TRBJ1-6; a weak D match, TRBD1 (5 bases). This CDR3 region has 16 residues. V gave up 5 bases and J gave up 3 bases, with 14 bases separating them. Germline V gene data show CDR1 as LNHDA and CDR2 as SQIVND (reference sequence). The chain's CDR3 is CASSETAEFYNSPLHF. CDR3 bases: TGTGCCAGTAGTGAGACAGCCGAATTCTATAATTCACCCCTCCACTTT.

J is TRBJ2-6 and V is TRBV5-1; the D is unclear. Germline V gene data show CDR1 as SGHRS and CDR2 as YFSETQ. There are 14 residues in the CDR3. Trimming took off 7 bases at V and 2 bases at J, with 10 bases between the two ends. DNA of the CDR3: TGCGCCAGCGAGGTTGGCCCTGGGGCCAACGTCCTGACTTTC. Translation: CASEVGPGANVLTF.

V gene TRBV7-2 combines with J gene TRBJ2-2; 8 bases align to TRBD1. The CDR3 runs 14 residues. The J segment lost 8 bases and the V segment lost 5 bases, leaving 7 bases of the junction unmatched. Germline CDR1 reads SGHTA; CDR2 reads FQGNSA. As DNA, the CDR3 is TGTGCCAGCAGCCCAAACCAGGGGGCGGGGGAGCTGTTTTTT. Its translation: CASSPNQGAGELFF. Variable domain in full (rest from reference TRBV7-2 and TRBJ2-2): GAGVSQSPSNKVTEKGKDVELRCDPISGHTALYWYRQSLGQGLEFLIYFQGNSAPDKSGLPSDRFSAERTGGSVSTLTIQRTQQEDSAVYLCASSPNQGAGELFFGEGSRLTVL.

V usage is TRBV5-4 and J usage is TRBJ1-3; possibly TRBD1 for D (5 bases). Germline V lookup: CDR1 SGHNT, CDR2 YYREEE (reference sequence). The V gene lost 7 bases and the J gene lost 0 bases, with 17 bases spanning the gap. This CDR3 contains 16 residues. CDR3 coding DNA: TGTGCCAGCCAGGACCCTACAGGTTCCTCTGGAAACACCATATATTTT. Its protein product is CASQDPTGSSGNTIYF.

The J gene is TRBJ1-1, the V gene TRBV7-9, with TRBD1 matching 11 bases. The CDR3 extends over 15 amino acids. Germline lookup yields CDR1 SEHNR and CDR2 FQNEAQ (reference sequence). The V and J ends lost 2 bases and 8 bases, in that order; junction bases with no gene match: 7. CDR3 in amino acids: CASSLFEDRGREAFF. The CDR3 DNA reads TGTGCCAGCAGCTTATTCGAGGACAGGGGGCGAGAAGCTTTCTTT.